Included here is one T cell receptor (beta chain) sequence, with context. The antigen it recognizes is unknown. One base away there is no much larger clone; base qualities are not given. This entry is derived from a study of T cell repertoires in cytomegalovirus infection (dated by TCRdb to the late 2010s). With regard to the full study: The HLA type of each donor mattered for the analysis, because public TCR beta signatures pointed to carriage of CMV infection along with the matching HLA type. General conclusions and limits of the study: The ex vivo response was dominated by HLA-C-restricted CMV-specific TCR beta clonotypes, which also provided the single most frequent clonotype in two of eight donors. In both this cohort and an independent roughly 350-donor cohort, the cumulative frequency of public TCR beta family members distinguished carriers of CMV infection plus the relevant HLA type.

V is shortened by 3 bases, J by 0 bases, and the region joining them spans 17 bases. The CDR3 holds 17 amino acids from the cysteine to the phenylalanine. Only CDR3 DNA is held: 51 bases, read in frame from base 1. CDR1 and CDR2 are drawn from the germline V gene (reference sequence): LNHDA, SQIVND. Sequencing was carried out with an Illumina HiSeq 1500. The public reads were reprocessed in TCRdb via fastp at Q25 and MiXCR, keeping in-frame beta chains. Rows matching on CDR3 protein sequence are summarized as one entry with the most common DNA and genes. The table for this sample lists more than 400,000 distinct CDR3 sequences; 26% of them were counted only once. The ten largest clones represent around 13% of the sample.

The receptor chain draws on TRBV19 and TRBJ2-5, with TRBD2 tentatively as D gene (6 bases match). The source material was PBMCs. The clonotype originates from a human donor in good health (CMV status not recorded). Some clones in this sample may be carry-over from other donors' samples. The nucleotides read TGTGCCAGTAGTATTGGGGCGGCTAGCGCGGACCAAGAGACCCAGTACTTC. Its protein product is CASSIGAASADQETQYF.